A single sample gave rise to the 2 T cell receptor beta chains below, sequenced in a study of technical replicates of blood from a handful of donors. Method: immunoSEQ multiplex PCR; TCRdb's copy keeps in-frame clones and lacks some. This sample has tens of thousands of clones, with roughly 94% found just once. Sequencing was done on a sample of T cells isolated from PBMCs. These TCRs come from a human donor in good health.

This clone was seen only once. V is TRBV5-1 and J is TRBJ2-6; D possibly corresponds to TRBD1 (6 bases). The germline V gene has CDR1 SGHRS and CDR2 YFSETQ. The CDR3 consists of 17 residues. The V end was cut by 0 bases, the J end by 0 bases, with 10 bases between. The CDR3 DNA sequence: TGCGCCAGCAGCTTGGGGGACACCCTCTCTGGGGCCAACGTCCTGACTTTC. Its protein product is CASSLGDTLSGANVLTF.

The chain is built from TRBV7-9 and TRBJ2-5; D is undetermined. Per germline, CDR1 SEHNR and CDR2 FQNEAQ (reference sequence). The CDR3 runs 14 residues. Trimming cost V 3 bases and J 1 base, with 9 bases left between them. For the CDR3, the DNA is TGTGCCAGCAGCTTGAAGGAGATCCAAGAGACCCAGTACTTC. This encodes CASSLKEIQETQYF.